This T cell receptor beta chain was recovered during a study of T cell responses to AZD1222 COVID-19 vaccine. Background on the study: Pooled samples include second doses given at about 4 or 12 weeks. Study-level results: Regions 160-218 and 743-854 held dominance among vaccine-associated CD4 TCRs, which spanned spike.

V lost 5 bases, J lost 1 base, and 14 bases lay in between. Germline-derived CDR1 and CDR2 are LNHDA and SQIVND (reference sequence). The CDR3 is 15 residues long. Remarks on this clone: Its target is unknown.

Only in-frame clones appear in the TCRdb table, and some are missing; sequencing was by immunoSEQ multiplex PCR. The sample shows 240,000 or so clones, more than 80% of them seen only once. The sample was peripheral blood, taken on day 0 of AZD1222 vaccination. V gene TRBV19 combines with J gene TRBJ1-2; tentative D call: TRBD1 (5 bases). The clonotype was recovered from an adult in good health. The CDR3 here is CASSVARGSNYGYTF. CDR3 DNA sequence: TGTGCCAGTAGTGTCGCTCGGGGGAGTAACTATGGCTACACCTTC.